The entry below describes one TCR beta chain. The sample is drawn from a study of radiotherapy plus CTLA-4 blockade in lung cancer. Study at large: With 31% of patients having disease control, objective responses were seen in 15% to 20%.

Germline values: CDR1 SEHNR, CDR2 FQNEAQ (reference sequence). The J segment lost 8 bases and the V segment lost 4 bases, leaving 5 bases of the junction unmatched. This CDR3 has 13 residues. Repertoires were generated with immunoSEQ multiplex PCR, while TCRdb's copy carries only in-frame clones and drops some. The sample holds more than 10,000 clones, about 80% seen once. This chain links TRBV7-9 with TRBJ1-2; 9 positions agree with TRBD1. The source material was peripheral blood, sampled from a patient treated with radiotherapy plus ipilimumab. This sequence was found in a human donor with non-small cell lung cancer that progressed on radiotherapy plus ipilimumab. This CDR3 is CASSWGQGRGYTF. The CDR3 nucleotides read TGTGCCAGCAGCTGGGGACAGGGCCGCGGCTACACCTTC.